This TCR beta chain comes out of a study of blood T cell repertoires in COVID-19. This clone was recorded only once. CDR3 length: 14 residues. V shed 4 bases and J 4 bases; nucleotides not matched to a gene: 6. Germline loops: CDR1 SGHDN, CDR2 FVKESK. Generated by immunoSEQ multiplex PCR, the TCRdb table keeps only in-frame clones and is missing some. The sample has under 350,000 clones; 80% to 90% are singletons. Specimen: peripheral blood. V and J are TRBV14 and TRBJ1-1; TRBD1 matches 7 bases. The origin of this receptor is a woman in her sixties or seventies with acute or convalescent COVID-19. The CDR3 nucleotides are TGTGCCAGCAGCCTCCAACAGGGGATCACTGAAGCTTTCTTT. This sequence encodes CASSLQQGITEAFF. The full variable domain, its missing parts supplied by reference TRBV14 and TRBJ1-1, is EAGVTQFPSHSVIEKGQTVTLRCDPISGHDNLYWYRRVMGKEIKFLLHFVKESKQDESGMPNNRFLAERTGGTYSTLKVQPAELEDSGVYFCASSLQQGITEAFFGQGTRLTVV.